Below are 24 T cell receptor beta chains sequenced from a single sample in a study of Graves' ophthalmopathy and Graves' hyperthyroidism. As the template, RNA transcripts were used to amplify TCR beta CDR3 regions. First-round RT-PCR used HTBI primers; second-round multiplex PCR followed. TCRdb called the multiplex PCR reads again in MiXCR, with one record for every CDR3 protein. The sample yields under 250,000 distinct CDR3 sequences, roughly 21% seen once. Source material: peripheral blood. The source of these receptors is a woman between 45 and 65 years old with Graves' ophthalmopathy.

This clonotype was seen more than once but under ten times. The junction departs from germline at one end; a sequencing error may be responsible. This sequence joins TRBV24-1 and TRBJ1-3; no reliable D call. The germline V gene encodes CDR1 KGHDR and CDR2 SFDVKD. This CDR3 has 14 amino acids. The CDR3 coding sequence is TGTGCCACCAGTGCTTTGAGGGCCGGAAACACCATATATTTT. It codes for CATSALRAGNTIYF.

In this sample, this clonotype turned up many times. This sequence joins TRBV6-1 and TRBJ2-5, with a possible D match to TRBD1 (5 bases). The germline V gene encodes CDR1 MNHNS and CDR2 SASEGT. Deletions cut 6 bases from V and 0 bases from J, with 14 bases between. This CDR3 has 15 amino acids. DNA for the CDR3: TGTGCCAGCAGCGTGGACATACCGTACCAAGAGACCCAGTACTTC. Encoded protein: CASSVDIPYQETQYF.

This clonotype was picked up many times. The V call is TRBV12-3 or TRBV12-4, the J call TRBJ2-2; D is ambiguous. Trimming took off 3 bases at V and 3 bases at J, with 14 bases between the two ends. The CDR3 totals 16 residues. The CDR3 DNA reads TGTGCCAGCAGTTTTTCGGGCATGATGGACACCGGGGAGCTGTTTTTT. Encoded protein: CASSFSGMMDTGELFF.

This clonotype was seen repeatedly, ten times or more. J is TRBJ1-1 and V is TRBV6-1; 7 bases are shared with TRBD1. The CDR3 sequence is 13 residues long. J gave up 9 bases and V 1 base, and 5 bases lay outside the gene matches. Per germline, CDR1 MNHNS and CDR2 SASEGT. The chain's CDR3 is CASSEVWDRQAFF. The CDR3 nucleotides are TGTGCCAGCAGTGAAGTTTGGGACAGACAAGCTTTCTTT.

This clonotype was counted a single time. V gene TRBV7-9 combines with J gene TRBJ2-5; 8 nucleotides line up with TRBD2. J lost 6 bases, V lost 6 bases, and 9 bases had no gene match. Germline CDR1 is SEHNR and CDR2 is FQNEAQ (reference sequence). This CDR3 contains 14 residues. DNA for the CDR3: TGTGCCAGCAGGCCGGGACTAGGGGCACAGACCCAGTACTTC. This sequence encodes CASRPGLGAQTQYF. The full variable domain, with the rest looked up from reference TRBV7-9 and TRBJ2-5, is DTGVSQNPRHKITKRGQNVTFRCDPISEHNRLYWYRQTLGQGPEFLTYFQNEAQLEKSRLLSDRFSAERPKGSFSTLEIQRTEQGDSAMYLCASRPGLGAQTQYFGPGTRLLVL.

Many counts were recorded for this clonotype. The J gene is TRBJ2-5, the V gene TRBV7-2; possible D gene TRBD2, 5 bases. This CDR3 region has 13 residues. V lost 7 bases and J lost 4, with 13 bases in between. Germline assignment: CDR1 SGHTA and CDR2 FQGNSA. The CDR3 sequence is CASTKAELETQYF. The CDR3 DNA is TGTGCCAGCACTAAAGCGGAGCTAGAGACCCAGTACTTC. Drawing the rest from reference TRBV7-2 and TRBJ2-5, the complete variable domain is GAGVSQSPSNKVTEKGKDVELRCDPISGHTALYWYRQSLGQGLEFLIYFQGNSAPDKSGLPSDRFSAERTGGSVSTLTIQRTQQEDSAVYLCASTKAELETQYFGPGTRLLVL.

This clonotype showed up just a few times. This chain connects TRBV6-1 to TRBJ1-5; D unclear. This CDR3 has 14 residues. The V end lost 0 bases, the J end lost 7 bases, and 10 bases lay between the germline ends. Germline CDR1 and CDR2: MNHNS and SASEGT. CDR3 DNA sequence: TGTGCCAGCAGTGAAGCTGGTGATTTACAGCCCCAGCATTTT. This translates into CASSEAGDLQPQHF.

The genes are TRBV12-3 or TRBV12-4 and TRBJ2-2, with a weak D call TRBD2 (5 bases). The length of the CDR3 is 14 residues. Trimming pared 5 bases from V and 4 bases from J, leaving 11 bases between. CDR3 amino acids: CASSLERVTGELFF. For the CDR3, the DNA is TGTGCCAGCAGTCTAGAGAGGGTCACCGGGGAGCTGTTTTTT.

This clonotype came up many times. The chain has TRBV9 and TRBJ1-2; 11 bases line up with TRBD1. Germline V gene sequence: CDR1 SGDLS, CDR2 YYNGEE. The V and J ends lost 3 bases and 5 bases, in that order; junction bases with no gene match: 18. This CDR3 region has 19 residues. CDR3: CASSAPKSRGGTGGYGYTF. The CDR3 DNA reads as TGTGCCAGCAGCGCACCCAAATCACGCGGCGGGACAGGGGGATATGGCTACACCTTC.

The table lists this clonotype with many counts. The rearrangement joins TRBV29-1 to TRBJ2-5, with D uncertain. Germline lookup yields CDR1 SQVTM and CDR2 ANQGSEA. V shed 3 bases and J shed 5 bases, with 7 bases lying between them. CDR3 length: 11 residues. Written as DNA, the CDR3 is TGCAGCGTTGATTCCGGGGAGACCCAGTACTTC. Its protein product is CSVDSGETQYF. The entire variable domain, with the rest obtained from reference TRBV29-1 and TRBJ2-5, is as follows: SAVISQKPSRDICQRGTSLTIQCQVDSQVTMMFWYRQQPGQSLTLIATANQGSEATYESGFVIDKFPISRPNLTFSTLTVSNMSPEDSSIYLCSVDSGETQYFGPGTRLLVL.

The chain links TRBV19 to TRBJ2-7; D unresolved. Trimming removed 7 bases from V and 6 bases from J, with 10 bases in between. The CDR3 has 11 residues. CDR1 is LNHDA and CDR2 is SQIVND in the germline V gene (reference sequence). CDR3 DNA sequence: TGTGCCAGTACCTCAGGCCTCGAGCAGTACTTC. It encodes CASTSGLEQYF.

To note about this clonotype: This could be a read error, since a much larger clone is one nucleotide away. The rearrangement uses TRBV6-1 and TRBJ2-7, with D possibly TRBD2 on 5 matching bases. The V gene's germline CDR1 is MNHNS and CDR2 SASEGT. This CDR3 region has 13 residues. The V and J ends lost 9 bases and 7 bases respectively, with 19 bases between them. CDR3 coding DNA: TGTGCCAGTAGAAGGTGGGAGCGTTGGGAGCAGTACTTC. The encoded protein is CASRRWERWEQYF.

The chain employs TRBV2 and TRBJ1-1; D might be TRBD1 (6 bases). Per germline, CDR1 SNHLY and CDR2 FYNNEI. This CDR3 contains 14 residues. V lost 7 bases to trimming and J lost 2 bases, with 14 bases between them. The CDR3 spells CASMIAGENTEAFF. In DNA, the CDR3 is TGTGCCAGCATGATCGCAGGGGAAAACACTGAAGCTTTCTTT.

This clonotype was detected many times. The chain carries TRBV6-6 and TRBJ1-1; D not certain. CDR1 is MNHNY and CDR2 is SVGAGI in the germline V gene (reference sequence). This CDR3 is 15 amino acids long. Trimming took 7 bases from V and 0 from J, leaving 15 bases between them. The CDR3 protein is CASTGRVPMNTEAFF. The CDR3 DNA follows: TGTGCCAGCACCGGGAGGGTTCCCATGAACACTGAAGCTTTCTTT.

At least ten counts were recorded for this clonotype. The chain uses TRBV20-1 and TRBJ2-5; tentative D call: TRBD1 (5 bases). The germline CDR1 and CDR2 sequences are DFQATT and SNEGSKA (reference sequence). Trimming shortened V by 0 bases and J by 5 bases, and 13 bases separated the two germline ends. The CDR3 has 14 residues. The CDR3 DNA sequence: TGCAGTGCTAGAGATCTGGGGCGTTTGGAGACCCAGTACTTC. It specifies CSARDLGRLETQYF.

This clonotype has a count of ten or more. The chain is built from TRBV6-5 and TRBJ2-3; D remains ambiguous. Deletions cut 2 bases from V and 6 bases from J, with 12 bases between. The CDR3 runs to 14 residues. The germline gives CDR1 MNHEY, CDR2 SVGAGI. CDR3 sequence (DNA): TGTGCCAGCAGTTACGCACCCGGCTCGGATACGCAGTATTTT. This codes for CASSYAPGSDTQYF.

The CDR3 DNA reads TGTGCCAGCAGCTTAGGTCAAAGCAGAACCTATGGCTACACCTTC. Protein product: CASSLGQSRTYGYTF. V is TRBV7-9 and J is TRBJ1-2, with D unresolved. The V gene's germline CDR1 is SEHNR and CDR2 FQNEAQ (reference sequence). The CDR3 contains 15 residues. Trimming took off 1 base at V and 4 bases at J, with 13 bases between the two ends. The full variable domain, its missing parts supplied by reference TRBV7-9 and TRBJ1-2, is DTGVSQNPRHKITKRGQNVTFRCDPISEHNRLYWYRQTLGQGPEFLTYFQNEAQLEKSRLLSDRFSAERPKGSFSTLEIQRTEQGDSAMYLCASSLGQSRTYGYTFGSGTRLTVV.

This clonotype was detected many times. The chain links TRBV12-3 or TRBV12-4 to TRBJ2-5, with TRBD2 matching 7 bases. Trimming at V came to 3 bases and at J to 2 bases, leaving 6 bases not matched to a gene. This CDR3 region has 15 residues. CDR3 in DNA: TGTGCCAGCAGTTTGGGAGGGTTGGCACAAGAGACCCAGTACTTC. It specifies CASSLGGLAQETQYF.

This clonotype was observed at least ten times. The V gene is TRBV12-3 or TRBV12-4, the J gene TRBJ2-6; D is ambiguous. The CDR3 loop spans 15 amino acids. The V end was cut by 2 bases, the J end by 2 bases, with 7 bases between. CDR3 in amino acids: CASSLRRAGANVLTF. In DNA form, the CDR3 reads TGTGCCAGCAGTTTAAGAAGGGCTGGGGCCAACGTCCTGACTTTC.

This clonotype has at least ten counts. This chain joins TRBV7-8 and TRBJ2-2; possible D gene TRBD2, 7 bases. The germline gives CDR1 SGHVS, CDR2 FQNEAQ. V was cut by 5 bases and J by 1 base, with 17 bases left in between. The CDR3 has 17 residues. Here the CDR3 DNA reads TGTGCCAGCAGCCGACAGGCGGGGGCGATGAACACCGGGGAGCTGTTTTTT. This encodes CASSRQAGAMNTGELFF.

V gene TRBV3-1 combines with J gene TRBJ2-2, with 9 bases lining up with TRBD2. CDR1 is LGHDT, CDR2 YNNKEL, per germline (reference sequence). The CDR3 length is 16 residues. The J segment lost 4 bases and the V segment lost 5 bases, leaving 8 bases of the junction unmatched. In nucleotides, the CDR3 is TGTGCCAGCAGCAGTAGCGGGAGTCGTGGCACCGGGGAGCTGTTTTTT. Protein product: CASSSSGSRGTGELFF. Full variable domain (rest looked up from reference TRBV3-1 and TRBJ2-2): DTAVSQTPKYLVTQMGNDKSIKCEQNLGHDTMYWYKQDSKKFLKIMFSYNNKELIINETVPNRFSPKSPDKAHLNLHINSLELGDSAVYFCASSSSGSRGTGELFFGEGSRLTVL.

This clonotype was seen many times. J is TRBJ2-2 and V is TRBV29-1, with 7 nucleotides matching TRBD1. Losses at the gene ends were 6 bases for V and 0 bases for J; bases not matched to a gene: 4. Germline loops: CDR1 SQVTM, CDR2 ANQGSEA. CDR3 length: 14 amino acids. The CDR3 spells CSVAQGANTGELFF. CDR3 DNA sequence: TGCAGCGTGGCGCAGGGGGCGAACACCGGGGAGCTGTTTTTT.

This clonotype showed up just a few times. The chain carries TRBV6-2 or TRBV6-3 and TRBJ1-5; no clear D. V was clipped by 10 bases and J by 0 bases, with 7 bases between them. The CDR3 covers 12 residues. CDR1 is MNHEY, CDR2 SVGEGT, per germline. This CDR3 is CATTDSNQPQHF. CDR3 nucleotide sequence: TGTGCCACCACAGATAGCAATCAGCCCCAGCATTTT.

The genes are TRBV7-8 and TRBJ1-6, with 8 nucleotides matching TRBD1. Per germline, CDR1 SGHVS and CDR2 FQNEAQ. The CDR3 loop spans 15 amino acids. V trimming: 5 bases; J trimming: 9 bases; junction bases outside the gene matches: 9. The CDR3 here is CASSPGQGVTSPLHF. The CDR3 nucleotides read TGTGCCAGCAGCCCAGGACAGGGCGTCACTTCACCCCTCCACTTT.